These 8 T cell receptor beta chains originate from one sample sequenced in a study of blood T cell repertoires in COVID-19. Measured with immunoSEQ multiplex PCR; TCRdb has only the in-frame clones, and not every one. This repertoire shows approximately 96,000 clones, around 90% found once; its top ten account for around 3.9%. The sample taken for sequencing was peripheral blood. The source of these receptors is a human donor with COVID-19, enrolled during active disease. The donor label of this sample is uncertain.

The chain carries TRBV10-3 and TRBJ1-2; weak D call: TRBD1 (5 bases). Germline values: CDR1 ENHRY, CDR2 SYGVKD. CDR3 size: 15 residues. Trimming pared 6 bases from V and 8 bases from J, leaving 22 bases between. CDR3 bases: TGTGCCATCAGCCCTCCCTCCGGGCCCTGGGGCGGCTACACCTTC. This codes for CAISPPSGPWGGYTF.

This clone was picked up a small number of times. CDR3 region: CASSYSTGLNEKLFF. CDR3 in DNA: TGTGCCAGCAGCTATTCGACAGGTTTAAATGAAAAACTGTTTTTT. V and J are TRBV7-9 and TRBJ1-4, with D possibly matching TRBD1 (6 bases). The CDR3 spans 15 residues. The germline V and J ends were trimmed by 4 bases and 5 bases, with 14 bases remaining between them. Germline-derived CDR1 and CDR2 are SEHNR and FQNEAQ (reference sequence).

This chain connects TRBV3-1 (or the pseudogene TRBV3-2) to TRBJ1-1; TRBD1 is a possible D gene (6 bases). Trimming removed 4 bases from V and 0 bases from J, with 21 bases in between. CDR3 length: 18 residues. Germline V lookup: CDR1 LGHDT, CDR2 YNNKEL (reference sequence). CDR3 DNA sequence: TGTGCCAGCAGCCGACCGAATGGGGGCTCAAACATGAACACTGAAGCTTTCTTT. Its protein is CASSRPNGGSNMNTEAFF.

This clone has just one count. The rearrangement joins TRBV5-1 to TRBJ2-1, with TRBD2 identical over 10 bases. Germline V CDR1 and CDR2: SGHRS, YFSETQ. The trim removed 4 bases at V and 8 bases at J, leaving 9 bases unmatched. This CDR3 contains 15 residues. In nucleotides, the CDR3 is TGCGCCAGCAGCGCCGGGACTAGCGTTTCGGATGAGCAGTTCTTC. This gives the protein CASSAGTSVSDEQFF.

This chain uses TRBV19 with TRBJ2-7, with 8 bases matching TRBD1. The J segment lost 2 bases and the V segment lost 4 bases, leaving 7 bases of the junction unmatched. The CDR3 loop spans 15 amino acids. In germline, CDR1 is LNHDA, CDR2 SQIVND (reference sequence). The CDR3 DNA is TGTGCCAGTAGTAGCGGGACAGGCCTCCCCTACGAGCAGTACTTC. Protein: CASSSGTGLPYEQYF.

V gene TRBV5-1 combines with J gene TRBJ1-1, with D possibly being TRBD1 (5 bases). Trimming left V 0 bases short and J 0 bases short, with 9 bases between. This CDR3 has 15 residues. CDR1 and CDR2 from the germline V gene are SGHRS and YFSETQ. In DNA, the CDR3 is TGCGCCAGCAGCTTGGGCGACAGATTGAACACTGAAGCTTTCTTT. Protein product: CASSLGDRLNTEAFF.

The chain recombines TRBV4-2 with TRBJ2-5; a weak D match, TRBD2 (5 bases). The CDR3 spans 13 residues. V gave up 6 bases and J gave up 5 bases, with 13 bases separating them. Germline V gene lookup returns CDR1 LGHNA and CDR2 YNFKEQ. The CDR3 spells CASREELKETQYF. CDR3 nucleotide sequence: TGTGCCAGCAGGGAGGAGCTGAAGGAGACCCAGTACTTC.

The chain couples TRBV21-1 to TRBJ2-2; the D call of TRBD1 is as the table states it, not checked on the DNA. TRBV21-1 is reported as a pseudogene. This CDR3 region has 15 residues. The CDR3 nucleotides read TGTGCCAGCAGCAATTGGCAGGGGGCCACCGGGGAGCTGTTTTTT. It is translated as CASSNWQGATGELFF.